The sample holds many counts of the clone carrying this TCR beta chain. Its antigen is unknown. Time point noted: cycle 4 day 1 (C4D1), after 6 weeks of nivolumab. All patients experienced relapse after autologous stem cell transplantation, and brentuximab vedotin exposure was variable. The data stem from a study of PD-1 blockade in classical Hodgkin lymphoma. Overall study context: Patients got intravenous nivolumab 3 mg/kg every 2 weeks. Study observations and caveats: For complete responders, baseline diversity was comparable to that of newly diagnosed patients. Newly diagnosed patients were reported to exhibit reduced baseline TCR diversity relative to healthy donors.

Measured with immunoSEQ multiplex PCR; TCRdb has only the in-frame clones, and not every one. The table lists more than 40,000 clones, over 70% of them singletons. CDR3 length: 18 amino acids. Germline V CDR1 and CDR2: KGHSH, LQKENI. Trimming removed 4 bases at V and 0 bases at J, with 21 bases between. The chain recombines TRBV18 with TRBJ1-1; no definite D call. Source: peripheral blood mononuclear cells (PBMCs), taken before the fourth cycle of nivolumab. This TCR derives from a human donor with classical Hodgkin lymphoma. CDR3 sequence (DNA): TGTGCCAGCTCACTTCTCGATAAGGGCGTTGGGGTGAACACTGAAGCTTTCTTT. Its protein is CASSLLDKGVGVNTEAFF. The whole variable domain, remainder taken from reference TRBV18 and TRBJ1-1, is NAGVMQNPRHLVRRRGQEARLRCSPMKGHSHVYWYRQLPEEGLKFMVYLQKENIIDESGMPKERFSAEFPKEGPSILRIQQVVRGDSAAYFCASSLLDKGVGVNTEAFFGQGTRLTVV.